The rows below give T cell receptor beta chains drawn from one sample of a study of radiotherapy plus CTLA-4 blockade in lung cancer. The protocol was immunoSEQ multiplex PCR, while the TCRdb copy is restricted to in-frame clones and leaves out a portion. Among about 62,000 clones, about 72% were seen once, and the ten largest hold about 3%. This sample comprised peripheral blood, obtained from a patient treated with radiotherapy plus ipilimumab. Receptors originate from a human donor with non-small cell lung cancer who had a complete response to radiotherapy plus ipilimumab. Each CDR3 is given with its conserved first and last residue. A D gene is named only where the DNA matches it firmly. Not all rows give a size; the values are once, few, many and, for expanded clones, a class.

V gene,clone size,J gene,D gene,CDR3 DNA,CDR3 protein
TRBV18,.,TRBJ2-2,TRBD2,TGTGCCAGCTCACCGATAGCGGGGGTCACCGGGGAGCTGTTTTTT,CASSPIAGVTGELFF
TRBV6-5,.,TRBJ2-4,TRBD1,TGTGCCAGCAGATCGTGGACAGGGGGCGCAAACATTCAGTACTTC,CASRSWTGGANIQYF
TRBV2,.,TRBJ1-5,.,TGTGCCAGCAGTGGGCGGGGGGCCCCAGGGCCCCAGCATTTT,CASSGRGAPGPQHF
TRBV19,.,TRBJ2-2,TRBD2,TGTGCCAATAAATTTCTCTGGGGAAGAGCGGGGTTAGCGAACACCGGGGAGCTGTTTTTT,CANKFLWGRAGLANTGELFF
TRBV5-4,once,TRBJ2-3,TRBD2,TGTGCCAGCAGGACCCCTAGCGGGAACACAGATACGCAGTATTTT,CASRTPSGNTDTQYF
TRBV7-9,.,TRBJ1-4,TRBD1,TGTGCCAGCAGCGGAGACGCTCCGACAGGGTCAAAACTGTTTTTT,CASSGDAPTGSKLFF
TRBV19,few,TRBJ2-3,TRBD1,TGTGCCAGTAGCACCCCCGGGACAGGGGCGAACCTTAGGACAGATACGCAGTATTTT,CASSTPGTGANLRTDTQYF
TRBV19,.,TRBJ2-1,.,TGTGCCAGTAGTATATTAGGGGCTTACTCCTACAATGAGCAGTTCTTC,CASSILGAYSYNEQFF
TRBV10-2,.,TRBJ2-1,TRBD2,TGCGCCAGCAGCAGACTAGCGGGGGGGCTCTCCTACAATGAGCAGTTCTTC,CASSRLAGGLSYNEQFF
TRBV4-1,.,TRBJ2-1,TRBD2,TGCGCCAGCCGAGCTTATAGCGGGAGGGCCAACAATGAGCAGTTCTTC,CASRAYSGRANNEQFF
TRBV29-1,once,TRBJ1-1,.,TGCAGCTCGCAGGGAGGGGCCACTGAAGCTTTCTTT,CSSQGGATEAFF
TRBV19,.,TRBJ1-6,TRBD1,TGTGCCAGTAGCCCTGGGACAGGAAATTCACCCCTCCACTTT,CASSPGTGNSPLHF
TRBV7-9,.,TRBJ1-6,TRBD1,TGTGCCAGCGAGGGACAGCTTAATTCACCCCTCCACTTT,CASEGQLNSPLHF
TRBV5-1,.,TRBJ1-6,.,TGCGCCAGCAGCTTGGATGCAGGGTGGAATTCACCCCTCCACTTT,CASSLDAGWNSPLHF
TRBV4-2,.,TRBJ1-2,.,TGTGCCAGCAGCCAAGACGTGCTTTTTATGGAGGTTACCTTC,CASSQDVLFMEVTF
TRBV6-5,.,TRBJ1-2,TRBD1,TGTGCCAGCAGCCCAGGGGGCGCTTATGGCTACACCTTC,CASSPGGAYGYTF
TRBV13,.,TRBJ2-3,TRBD2,TGTGCCAGCACCCAAGCGGGGGGGCCCACAGGTACGCAGTATTTT,CASTQAGGPTGTQYF
TRBV29-1,.,TRBJ2-2,TRBD2,TGCAGCGCCTCCGGGACTAGCGGGGGGCTCGTTCCCGGGGAGCTGTTTTTT,CSASGTSGGLVPGELFF
TRBV4-1,.,TRBJ1-2,TRBD1,TGCGCCAGCAGCCAAGATGGGACAGGGCGGAATGGCTACACCTTC,CASSQDGTGRNGYTF
TRBV10-1,.,TRBJ1-1,.,TGCGCCAGCAGTCGAACCGGGAACACTGAAGCTTTCTTT,CASSRTGNTEAFF
TRBV2,.,TRBJ2-2,.,TGTGCCAGCAAAGTGAACAGCTTGAACACCGGGGAGCTGTTTTTT,CASKVNSLNTGELFF
TRBV10-3,.,TRBJ1-3,.,TGTGCCATCAGAAACACGAACCGCAGGGGCTCTGGAAACACCATATATTTT,CAIRNTNRRGSGNTIYF
TRBV2,.,TRBJ2-7,TRBD2,TGTGCCAGCACTCCGCCTAGCGGGAGATCCTACGAGCAGTACTTC,CASTPPSGRSYEQYF
TRBV6-1,.,TRBJ1-4,.,TGTGCCAGTATACCTCATCGGTCAACTAATGAAAAACTGTTTTTT,CASIPHRSTNEKLFF
TRBV6-6,.,TRBJ1-2,.,TGTGCCAGCAGTTACAACAGTAAGAGCTATGGCTACACCTTC,CASSYNSKSYGYTF
TRBV19,.,TRBJ2-3,TRBD2,TGTGCCAGTAGTATTGGGGCTAGCGGGAGGCACACAGATACGCAGTATTTT,CASSIGASGRHTDTQYF
TRBV6-4,.,TRBJ1-1,.,TGTGCCAGCAGTGACTCTAGTACAGGGAACACTGAAGCTTTCTTT,CASSDSSTGNTEAFF
TRBV19,.,TRBJ1-5,TRBD1,TGTGCCAGTATCCCGGGACAGGGGCACTCCATTCGCAATCAGCCCCAGCATTTT,CASIPGQGHSIRNQPQHF
TRBV2,.,TRBJ2-1,TRBD2,TGTGCCAGCAGTCGGACTAGCGGGGGGGCCTCCTACAATGAGCAGTTCTTC,CASSRTSGGASYNEQFF
TRBV5-1,.,TRBJ1-1,.,TGCGCCAGCAGCTTGGCGGACACCCGCGGCACTGAAGCTTTCTTT,CASSLADTRGTEAFF
TRBV5-1,.,TRBJ2-1,TRBD1,TGCGCCAGCAGCTCGGCGACAGGGGCCAATGAGCAGTTCTTC,CASSSATGANEQFF
TRBV15,.,TRBJ1-2,.,TGTGCCACCAGTAAGGGGAACTATGGCTACACCTTC,CATSKGNYGYTF
TRBV29-1,once,TRBJ1-6,TRBD1,TGCAGCGTGGGACAGGGGGTTGGGTCACCCCTCCACTTT,CSVGQGVGSPLHF